This T cell receptor beta chain derives from a study of OX40 agonist ivuxolimab in advanced cancers. Study-wide context: Those treated in dose escalation had hepatocellular carcinoma, melanoma, renal cell cancer or head and neck cancer. Prior anti-PD-1, anti-PD-L1 or anti-CTLA-4 therapy did not bar entry, and 40% had some. Three patients got partial responses; one had hepatocellular carcinoma and two had cutaneous melanoma.

Blood got drawn at baseline, again on cycle 4 day 1, and then on cycle 7 day 1. Sequencing used immunoSEQ multiplex PCR; TCRdb keeps in-frame clones, though not all of them. The sample holds about 70,000 clones; about 90% are singletons and the top ten take 2% to 2.5%. V lost 1 base, J lost 6 bases, and 15 bases lay in between. Germline V gene sequence: CDR1 SGHRS, CDR2 YFSETQ. This CDR3 comprises 15 residues. The J gene is TRBJ2-3, the V gene TRBV5-1, with D perhaps matching TRBD1 or TRBD2 (5 bases each). The receptor was isolated from an adult with an advanced solid tumor such as melanoma, head and neck, liver or kidney cancer. The sample in question was CD4+ or CD8+ T cells sorted from blood, obtained in a trial of the OX40 agonist ivuxolimab. CDR3 sequence (DNA): TGCGCCAGCAGCTTGAAGGACAAAGAGGGGGATACGCAGTATTTT. As protein: CASSLKDKEGDTQYF.